This entry features one TCR beta chain sequence. The data stem from a study of blood T cell repertoires in COVID-19. Study-wide context: Donors in the United States, Italy and Spain gave samples during acute or convalescent COVID-19. T cells, B-cell-depleted T cells, or PBMCs provided the cDNA or gDNA that served as material.

Original data processing: Reference gene primer amplification in the assay estimated nucleated cell counts. Profiled with immunoSEQ multiplex PCR; TCRdb holds only in-frame clones, not every one. V and J calls and clone size are copied from that table; D and trimming were computed from the DNA. Of 60,000 to 75,000 clones in the sample, about nine tenths are singletons; the top ten hold under 15%. Germline V gene lookup returns CDR1 ENHRY and CDR2 SYGVKD. Trimming took 6 bases from V and 0 from J, leaving 8 bases between them. This CDR3 has 14 residues. The J gene is TRBJ1-4, the V gene TRBV10-3; D unclear. Material for sequencing was peripheral blood. This receptor was obtained from a woman aged 60-75 years with acute or convalescent COVID-19. The CDR3 DNA is TGTGCCATCAGGAACTCTGCAACTAATGAAAAACTGTTTTTT. As protein: CAIRNSATNEKLFF.